This T cell receptor (beta chain) was identified in a study of T cell repertoires in cytomegalovirus infection. Study summary: The public TCR beta signatures pointed to both CMV infection and matching HLA type.

TCRdb re-analysed the reads in MiXCR, keeping a single row per CDR3 protein. The sample yields fewer than 1,000,000 distinct CDR3 sequences, around 30% seen once. Study-level points and caveats: HLA-C-restricted, CMV-specific TCR beta clonotypes were dominant ex vivo.

On this clonotype itself: Its specificity is unknown.

The V gene's germline CDR1 is SGHDN and CDR2 FVKESK. The CDR3 spans 16 residues. The V gene end was trimmed by 2 bases and the J gene end by 7 bases; junction bases not matched to a gene: 8. The receptor was derived from a human donor in good health (CMV status not recorded). Some clones in this sample may be carry-over from other donors' samples. The rearrangement uses TRBV14 and TRBJ2-2; 9 positions match TRBD2. Material: cultured CD8+ T cells from PBMCs, obtained from culture after CMV antigen stimulation. CDR3 in DNA: TGTGCCAGCAGCCAAACGAGCGGGGGGCGAGGCGGGGAGCTGTTTTTT. It specifies CASSQTSGGRGGELFF. The complete variable domain, with remaining parts taken from reference TRBV14 and TRBJ2-2, reads EAGVTQFPSHSVIEKGQTVTLRCDPISGHDNLYWYRRVMGKEIKFLLHFVKESKQDESGMPNNRFLAERTGGTYSTLKVQPAELEDSGVYFCASSQTSGGRGGELFFGEGSRLTVL.